This T cell receptor beta chain was sequenced during a study of identifying expanded T cells in peripheral blood. General study points: Two-week clone count variance significantly increased as total template count grew. Technical replicates showed roughly 1.2 changed clones; two weeks roughly 16; four weeks 19.

Points on this clone: The antigen remains undetermined.

Produced via immunoSEQ multiplex PCR; TCRdb's table is partial and in-frame only. This table holds around 99,000 clones, 88% found once. V lost 7 bases and J 1 base, leaving 9 bases between the germline ends. This CDR3 spans 13 amino acids. The V gene's germline CDR1 is SEHNR and CDR2 FQNEAQ (reference sequence). No infections or other immune events were documented during collection. The sequenced material came from blood. This clonotype was sampled from a person between 18 and 69 years old in good health. This rearrangement joins TRBV7-9 to TRBJ2-3; D remains ambiguous. The CDR3 DNA follows: TGTGCCAGCACCCCATCGGGCACAGATACGCAGTATTTT. Amino acid sequence: CASTPSGTDTQYF.